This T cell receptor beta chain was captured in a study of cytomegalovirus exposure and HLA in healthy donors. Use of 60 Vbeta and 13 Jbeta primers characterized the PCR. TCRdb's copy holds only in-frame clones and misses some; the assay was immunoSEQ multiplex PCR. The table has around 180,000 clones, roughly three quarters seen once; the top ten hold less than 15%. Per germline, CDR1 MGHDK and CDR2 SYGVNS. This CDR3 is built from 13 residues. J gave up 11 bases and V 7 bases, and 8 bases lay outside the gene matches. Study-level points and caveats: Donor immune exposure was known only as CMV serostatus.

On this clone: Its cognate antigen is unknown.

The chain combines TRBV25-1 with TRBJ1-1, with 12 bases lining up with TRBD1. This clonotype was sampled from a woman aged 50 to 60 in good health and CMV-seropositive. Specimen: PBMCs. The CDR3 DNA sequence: TGTGCCAGCACTTTCTCCGGGACAGGGGGCGCTTTCTTT. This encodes CASTFSGTGGAFF. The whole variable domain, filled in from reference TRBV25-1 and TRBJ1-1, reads EADIYQTPRYLVIGTGKKITLECSQTMGHDKMYWYQQDPGMELHLIHYSYGVNSTEKGDLSSESTVSRIRTEHFPLTLESARPSHTSQYLCASTFSGTGGAFFGQGTRLTVV.